This entry is about one T cell receptor (beta chain). The target of this receptor is not known. Per-nucleotide qualities are absent, and no much larger clonotype sits a single base away. This specimen's treatment or condition label, per the study, means: 15 to 20 received Ad26.COV2.S at low or high dose, single or two shots; roughly 5 received placebo; per-sample allocation not given. Repertoires of vaccine and placebo recipients were sequenced from samples taken on day 63 after the first injection. Cohort 1b enrolled some 25 adults aged 18-55 years at a single site in Boston, USA, between 29 July and 7 August 2020. Ad26.COV2.S was a replication-incompetent adenovirus type 26 vector that expressed a prefusion-stabilized SARS-CoV-2 spike protein derived from the original Wuhan strain. V drops 6 bases and J drops 2 bases, leaving 13 bases in between. CDR1 and CDR2 (SEHNR, FQNEAQ) derive from the germline V gene (reference sequence). From the cysteine up to the phenylalanine, the CDR3 has a length of 14 residues. Kept here is only the CDR3 DNA, which spans 42 bases and is read in frame from base 1.

This sample was taken from a study of Ad26.COV2.S vaccination and SARS-CoV-2 variants (dated by TCRdb to 2020 to 2023). Context from the whole study: Donors in the vaccine arm were drawn from COV1001, a phase I-IIa trial of Ad26.COV2.S in healthy adults that was multicentre, randomized, double-blind and placebo-controlled. Ad26.COV2.S was given intramuscularly at 5x10^10 or 1x10^11 viral particles, as a single shot or as two shots 56 days apart. The TCR-sequenced set comprised around 30 samples: about 19 Ad26.COV2.S vaccine recipients, 5 placebo recipients and 8 SARS-CoV-2 convalescent individuals. Investigators remained blinded to trial group allocation during experiments and outcome assessment. Trial participants were randomized into five groups of five: low-dose or high-dose Ad26.COV2.S given once or twice, or placebo on both occasions. Sequencing of the TCRbeta repertoire served to evaluate the specificity and breadth of SARS-CoV-2-reactive T cell receptors following Ad26.COV2.S vaccination.

General conclusions and limits of the study: Comparing responses between vaccine doses or regimens was not something the study was powered to do. After vaccination, spike-specific CD8+ and CD4+ T cell responses were reported to show substantial breadth. Non-spike TCR breadth was comparable between vaccine and placebo recipients, consistent with the vaccine containing only spike. According to the authors, total T cell responses may have been underestimated by the TCR breadth and depth analyses. Higher spike-specific TCR breadth was observed in Ad26.COV2.S recipients than in placebo recipients (P = 0.0014).

The immunoSEQ Assay was the method used to sequence TCRbeta CDR3 regions. After extraction, genomic DNA underwent amplification by bias-controlled multiplex PCR, followed by high-throughput sequencing. The published analysis was carried out like this. To quantify the absolute abundance of each unique TCRbeta CDR3 region, sequences were collapsed and filtered. T cell fraction was estimated by normalizing TCRbeta template counts to usable DNA, which was measured by amplifying reference genes present in all nucleated cells. Repertoire TCRs were annotated as SARS-CoV-2-specific when V gene, CDR3 amino acid sequence and J gene were exactly matched to a known reactive TCR set. The reference SARS-CoV-2 TCR set was derived from MIRA and filtered for enrichment in COVID-19-positive ImmuneCODE repertoires, a step that removed public or cross-reactive TCRs. Drawing on the MIRA antigens, annotated TCRs were analysed further at the level of specific ORF or position within ORF. Depth was the summed frequency of annotated unique rearrangements, while breadth was defined as annotated unique rearrangements over total unique productive rearrangements. Two-sided Wilcoxon rank-sum tests were applied when comparing TCR breadth between groups. TCRdb stores this immuneACCESS table with in-frame sequences only. Part of the clones is absent; in the studies checked, under half of the shortfall reflects unresolved V genes, and no reason is known for the rest. The D gene and trimming were derived from the DNA, and the V and J assignments and clone size from that table. The table for this sample lists roughly 390,000 clones; about nine tenths of them were counted only once. The ten largest clones represent roughly 3.5% of the sample.

The TCR originated in a person aged 18-60 years who received the Ad26.COV2.S COVID-19 vaccine or a placebo. Sequencing used peripheral blood, obtained in a trial of Ad26.COV2.S vaccine versus placebo. The rearranged segments are TRBV7-9 and TRBJ1-1, with TRBD1 tentatively as D gene (5 bases match). The DNA reads TGTGCCAGCAGAACCGGGACGGTAAACACTGAAGCTTTCTTT. This encodes CASRTGTVNTEAFF. The reference TRBV7-9 and TRBJ1-1 proteins fill in what lies around the CDR3, so the full variable domain reads DTGVSQNPRHKITKRGQNVTFRCDPISEHNRLYWYRQTLGQGPEFLTYFQNEAQLEKSRLLSDRFSAERPKGSFSTLEIQRTEQGDSAMYLCASRTGTVNTEAFFGQGTRLTVV.